This T cell receptor (beta chain) was retrieved from a study of PD-1 blockade in classical Hodgkin lymphoma (TCRdb year 2020). Background for the entire study: Nivolumab dosing was 3 mg/kg intravenously every 2 weeks, continuing until either disease progression or unacceptable toxicity. The study used TCR beta sequencing and CyTOF to define a peripheral blood immune signature of response to PD-1 blockade in classical Hodgkin lymphoma. Overall results and qualifications from the work: By C4D1, a significant rise was seen in CD4+ TCR diversity but not in CD8+ TCR diversity (p=0.0027 vs p=0.16), and the rise was most apparent among complete responders (p=0.02). Baseline diversity similar to that of newly diagnosed patients was observed in trial patients achieving complete response, whereas significantly lower diversity was observed in partial responders and progressors. Baseline TCR diversity was reported as lower in newly diagnosed patients than in healthy donors, and lower still in relapsed/refractory patients. The study was limited to a single clinical trial cohort, and causes of repertoire differences, possibly disease activity or prior therapy, remained undefined. Lower diversity was seen in patients whose nivolumab began less than 1 year after ASCT, and these patients were left out of later analyses so that immune reconstitution would not confound the results.

Trimming at the junction amounts to 5 bases on V and 0 bases on J, and the germline ends lie 7 bases apart. Inclusive of the bounding cysteine and phenylalanine, the CDR3 is 14 residues long. This entry keeps only the CDR3 DNA: 42 bases, framed from base 1. For CDR1 and CDR2, the germline V gene lists MDHEN and SYDVKM. As concerns this clone: What antigen it recognizes has not been identified. Base qualities are not recorded, but no much larger clone differs from it by a single base.

Reading the label with the study, this specimen's time point is: cycle 4 day 1 (C4D1), after about 6 weeks of nivolumab. Relapse after autologous stem cell transplantation had occurred in all trial patients, and cohorts A, B and C were distinguished by prior brentuximab vedotin exposure. A Miltenyi CD4+ T cell isolation kit was used for magnetic negative selection to purify CD4+ T cells from thawed PBMCs. The trial cohort comprised 60 or so patients with relapsed/refractory classical Hodgkin lymphoma whose best overall responses were complete response, partial response or progressive disease. Trial patients were treated with single-agent nivolumab in the multi-cohort phase II CheckMate 205 trial. An independent review committee assessed best overall response by applying the 2007 International Working Group response criteria. PBMCs from the trial were collected at three points: immediately before nivolumab initiation (C1D1), and during therapy at cycle 2 day 1 and cycle 4 day 1. Peripheral blood was collected in 8 mL Vacutainer Cell Preparation Tubes, from which PBMCs were isolated by centrifugation and then cryopreserved. Purified CD4+ and CD8+ fractions were prepared only for cases where an additional PBMC sample was available. Magnetically labelled cells were depleted on LS columns in a quadroMACS separator, and the flow-through was collected as the purified fraction.

The Qiagen DNeasy kit was used to extract genomic DNA from unsorted PBMCs and from the negatively selected CD4+ and CD8+ fractions. TCR beta CDR3 regions were amplified by immunoSEQ multiplex PCR using primers annealing to V and J segments. A synthetic immune receptor repertoire was used to minimize amplification bias, and any residual bias was removed computationally once sequencing was done. The paper's processing steps were these. Repertoire diversity was quantified as the Shannon entropy index using custom Python scripts. Unsorted, CD4+ and CD8+ repertoires were examined separately, except in combined analyses, for which CD4+ and CD8+ sequences were merged in silico. Clonal expansion was defined as a frequency increase of at least 2-fold after treatment compared with C1D1, and clones undetected at baseline were assigned a pseudocount of 0.5. Clones with 0 or 1 copy at C1D1 were defined as singleton clones, while clones with 2 or more copies were defined as non-singleton clones. Clones expanded in unsorted samples were labelled as CD4+, CD8+ or unknown by matching protein sequences in sorted samples from the same patient. Diversity changes from C1D1 to C4D1 were tested in paired samples using Wilcoxon tests. Sourced from immuneACCESS, this table was stored by TCRdb with only in-frame sequences that have V and J called. A share of the clones is absent; for the studies checked, an unresolved V gene accounts for under half, and the remainder has no known explanation. V and J calls and clone size are as listed in that table; D and trimming were resolved from the DNA. For this sample the table gives around 13,000 clones, of which approximately 91% were detected only once. Less than 1% of the sample rests with the top ten.

The receptor chain draws on TRBV28 and TRBJ2-2; TRBD1 is perhaps the D gene, given 5 matching bases. Sequencing was performed on CD4+ T cells from blood, taken before the fourth cycle of nivolumab. This receptor was obtained from a human donor with classical Hodgkin lymphoma. The CDR3: CASSRQTNTGELFF. The nucleotide sequence reads as follows: TGTGCCAGCAGTCGACAGACGAACACCGGGGAGCTGTTTTTT.